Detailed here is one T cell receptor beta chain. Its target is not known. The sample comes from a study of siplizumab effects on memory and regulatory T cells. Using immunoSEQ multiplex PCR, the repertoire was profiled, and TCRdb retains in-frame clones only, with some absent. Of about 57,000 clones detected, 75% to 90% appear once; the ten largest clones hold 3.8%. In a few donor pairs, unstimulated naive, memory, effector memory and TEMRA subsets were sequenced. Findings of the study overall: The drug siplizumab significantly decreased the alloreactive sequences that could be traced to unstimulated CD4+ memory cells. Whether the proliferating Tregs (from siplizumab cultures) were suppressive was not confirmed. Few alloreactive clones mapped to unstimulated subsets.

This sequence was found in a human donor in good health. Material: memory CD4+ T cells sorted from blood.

The CDR3 protein is CASSLRGEGNTGELFF. The CDR3 DNA reads as TGTGCCAGCAGCTTAAGGGGAGAGGGGAACACCGGGGAGCTGTTTTTT. The rearrangement uses TRBV5-4 and TRBJ2-2; D possibly matches TRBD1 or TRBD2 (5 bases each). The CDR3 covers 16 residues. Germline-derived CDR1 and CDR2 are SGHNT and YYREEE (reference sequence). Trimming took off 2 bases at V and 1 base at J, with 12 bases between the two ends.